Included here is one T cell receptor beta chain sequence, with context. Its antigen remains unknown. The sample belongs to a study of cytomegalovirus exposure and HLA in healthy donors. Broader study findings: Earlier analysis looked at TCR beta V segments, and most were productive about 90% or about 30% of the time. Some V segments could not be told apart, so they were left out, TRBV6-2 and TRBV6-3 among them.

This CDR3 has 16 residues. The germline CDR1 and CDR2 sequences are SGHRS and YFSETQ. Germline trimming cut 0 bases from V and 4 bases from J; bases unmatched to any gene: 7. In the PCR, 60 Vbeta and 13 Jbeta primers were used. The protocol was immunoSEQ multiplex PCR, while the TCRdb copy is restricted to in-frame clones and leaves out a portion. The sample gives 50,000 or so clones, approximately 77% of which show up once; approximately 10% is in the top ten. Donors counted as nominally healthy when sampled, yet unrecorded immune exposures were likely. The TCR originated in a woman between 45 and 65 years old in good health and CMV-seronegative. The specimen was PBMCs. The V call is TRBV5-1, the J call TRBJ2-3; 8 bases line up with TRBD1. The CDR3 DNA reads TGCGCCAGCAGCTTGGCCGTCAGGGGGCAGGCAGATACGCAGTATTTT. Its translation is CASSLAVRGQADTQYF.